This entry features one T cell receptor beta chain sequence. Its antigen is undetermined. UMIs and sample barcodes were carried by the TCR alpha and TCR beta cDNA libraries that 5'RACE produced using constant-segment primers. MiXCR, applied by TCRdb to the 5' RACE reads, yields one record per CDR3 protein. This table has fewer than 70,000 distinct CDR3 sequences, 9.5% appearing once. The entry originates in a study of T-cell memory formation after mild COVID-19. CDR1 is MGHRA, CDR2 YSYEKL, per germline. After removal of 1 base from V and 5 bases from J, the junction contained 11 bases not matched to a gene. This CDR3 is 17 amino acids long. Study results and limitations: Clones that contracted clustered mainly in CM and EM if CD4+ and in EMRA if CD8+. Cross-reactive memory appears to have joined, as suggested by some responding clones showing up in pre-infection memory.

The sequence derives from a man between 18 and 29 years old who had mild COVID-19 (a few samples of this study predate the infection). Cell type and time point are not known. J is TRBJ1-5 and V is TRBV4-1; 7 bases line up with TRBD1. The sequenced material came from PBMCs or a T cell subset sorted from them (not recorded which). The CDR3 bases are TGCGCCAGCAGCCAAGGGGAACAGGGGAGGATAGATCAGCCCCAGCATTTT. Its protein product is CASSQGEQGRIDQPQHF.